This T cell receptor (beta chain) appears in the sequencing data of a study of glioma-infiltrating T cells. Study outcomes and limitations: Tissue and blood shared very few CDR3 sequences. Tissue-blood divergence was below expectation in non-neoplastic patients, above in gliomas.

The CDR3 length is 15 residues. The ends were cut back, 0 bases at V and 5 bases at J, with 13 bases in the middle. CDR1 and CDR2 from the germline V gene are LGHNA and YSLEER. This clonotype was found a few times. The antigen remains undetermined. Amplification of TCR alpha and beta CDR3 regions from RNA used iRepertoire nested multiplex PCR. Each CDR3 protein gets one entry after TCRdb re-called the multiplex PCR reads with MiXCR. Of 95,000 to 110,000 distinct CDR3 sequences listed, around 31% are singletons. The chain has TRBV4-3 and TRBJ1-1; the D is unclear. The receptor comes from a human donor with low-grade glioma or glioblastoma, undergoing nonglioma brain surgery, or in good health (not recorded which). What was sequenced was glioma tissue, nonneoplastic brain tissue, or PBMCs (not recorded which). The CDR3 loop reads CASSQDYGEGTEAFF. CDR3 DNA: TGCGCCAGCAGCCAAGACTACGGGGAAGGAACTGAAGCTTTCTTT.